The following is a T cell receptor beta chain sequence with its context. The protocol was immunoSEQ multiplex PCR, while the TCRdb copy is restricted to in-frame clones and leaves out a portion. The data show over 100,000 clones, around four fifths seen once. This sample is drawn from a study of blood T cell repertoires in COVID-19. Study-level background: Sample material is recorded as cDNA or gDNA derived from T cells, B-cell-depleted T cells, or PBMCs.

Germline-derived CDR1 and CDR2 are SGHTA and FQGNSA. V lost 0 bases, J lost 3 bases, and 12 bases lay in between. The CDR3 sequence is 15 residues long. The chain is built from TRBV7-2 and TRBJ2-7; D might be TRBD2 (5 bases). The sample taken for sequencing was peripheral blood. The sequence derives from a woman aged 55-75 years with acute or convalescent COVID-19. For the CDR3, the DNA is TGTGCCAGCAGCTTAGCGGTCCGGGAATACTACGAGCAGTACTTC. It encodes CASSLAVREYYEQYF.